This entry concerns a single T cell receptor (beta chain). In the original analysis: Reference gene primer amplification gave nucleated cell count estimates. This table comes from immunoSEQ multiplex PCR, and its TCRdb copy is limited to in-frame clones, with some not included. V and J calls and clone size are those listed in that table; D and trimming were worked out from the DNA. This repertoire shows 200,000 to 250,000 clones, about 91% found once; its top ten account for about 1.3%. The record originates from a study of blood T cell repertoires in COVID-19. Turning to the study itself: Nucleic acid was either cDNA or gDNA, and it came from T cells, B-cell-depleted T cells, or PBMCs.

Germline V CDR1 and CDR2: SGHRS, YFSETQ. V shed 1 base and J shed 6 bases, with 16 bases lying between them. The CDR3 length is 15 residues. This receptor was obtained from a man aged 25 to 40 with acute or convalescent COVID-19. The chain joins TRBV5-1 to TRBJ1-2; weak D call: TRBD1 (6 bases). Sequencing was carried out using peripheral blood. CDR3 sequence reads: CASSLLSGVLDGYTF. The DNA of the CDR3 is TGCGCCAGCAGCTTGTTGTCAGGGGTCCTTGATGGCTACACCTTC.